This T cell receptor beta chain derives from a study of T-cell reconstitution after alpha-beta-depleted transplantation in children. Findings and caveats of the study: By about two months after transplant, alpha-beta T cells reportedly arose from several hundred graft clones that had expanded.

This clonotype has at least ten counts. The antigen is not known. V was pared by 3 bases and J by 2 bases, with 0 bases of the junction left unmatched. CDR3 length: 12 amino acids. Germline values: CDR1 DFQATT, CDR2 SNEGSKA (reference sequence). Unique molecular identifiers were used in preparing the TCRbeta library. TCRdb re-called the PCR reads through MiXCR, storing one row per CDR3 protein. The top ten clones hold approximately 2% of a sample with approximately 500,000 distinct CDR3 sequences, about 11% of them seen once. The sample consisted of PBMCs, taken before TCRalphabeta/CD19-depleted stem cell transplant. The chain couples TRBV20-1 to TRBJ2-7, with 8 bases matching TRBD2. The clonotype was recovered from a child aged 2 to 15 with inherited bone marrow failure, due to receive a stem cell transplant. The chain's CDR3 is CSASGRAYEQYF. The CDR3 DNA reads TGCAGTGCTAGCGGGAGGGCCTACGAGCAGTACTTC.